This TCR beta chain emerged from a study of identical twins. Study observations and caveats: The study found excess low generation probability among twin-shared out-of-frame alpha sequences.

TCRdb called the 5' RACE reads again in MiXCR, with one record for every CDR3 protein. The sample lists around 300,000 distinct CDR3 sequences, less than 9% occurring once. The sample holds many counts of this clonotype. Its antigen is unidentified. The germline CDR1 and CDR2 sequences are LNHNV and YYDKDF (reference sequence). V lost 2 bases to trimming and J lost 4 bases; unmatched junction nucleotides: 8. The CDR3 runs to 16 residues. In addition, the sample was reused for a study of yellow fever vaccine responses in identical twins.

The rearrangement uses TRBV15 and TRBJ2-3; 8 bases map to TRBD1. Sample: memory (CD45RO+) T cells sorted from blood. The TCR originated in a young woman in good health. The CDR3 spells CATSRTHGQGPDTQYF. The CDR3 coding sequence is TGTGCCACCAGCAGAACTCACGGACAGGGACCAGATACGCAGTATTTT.